One sample yielded the 3 T cell receptor beta chains listed below, sequenced in a study of identical twins. TCRdb passed the 5' RACE reads through MiXCR, listing each CDR3 protein once. Here the sample spans under 300,000 distinct CDR3 sequences, about 8.3% being singletons. The same specimen was also included in a second study, on yellow fever vaccine responses in identical twins.

Sequencing was carried out using CD8+ T cells sorted from blood. Every receptor here comes from a woman between 18 and 30 years old in good health.

In this sample, this clonotype turned up many times. This chain connects TRBV4-3 to TRBJ2-1, with D perhaps TRBD1 or TRBD2 (5 bases each). This CDR3 is 15 amino acids long. Germline-derived CDR1 and CDR2 are LGHNA and YSLEER. Trimming stripped 1 base from V and 4 bases from J, with 11 bases between. The CDR3 region has the DNA TGCGCCAGCAGCCAAGGTTTGGGGGAGTACAATGAGCAGTTCTTC. Translating it yields CASSQGLGEYNEQFF.

This clonotype came up a few times. This chain joins TRBV11-2 and TRBJ2-3; 7 positions match TRBD2. V was pared by 5 bases and J by 0 bases, with 5 bases of the junction left unmatched. Germline CDR1 and CDR2: SGHAT and FQNNGV. The CDR3 length is 15 residues. The CDR3 DNA sequence: TGTGCCAGCAGCAATTGGGAGGGTAGCACAGATACGCAGTATTTT. It yields the protein CASSNWEGSTDTQYF.

V gene TRBV3-1 combines with J gene TRBJ2-5; 14 positions agree with TRBD2. The CDR3 loop spans 17 amino acids. The junction had 10 bases not matched to a gene; V was cut back by 5 bases and J by 5 bases. Germline V gene data show CDR1 as LGHDT and CDR2 as YNNKEL (reference sequence). The CDR3 bases are TGTGCCAGCAGCGGACCCGGGACTAGCGGGAGTTGGGAGACCCAGTACTTC. Protein sequence: CASSGPGTSGSWETQYF.